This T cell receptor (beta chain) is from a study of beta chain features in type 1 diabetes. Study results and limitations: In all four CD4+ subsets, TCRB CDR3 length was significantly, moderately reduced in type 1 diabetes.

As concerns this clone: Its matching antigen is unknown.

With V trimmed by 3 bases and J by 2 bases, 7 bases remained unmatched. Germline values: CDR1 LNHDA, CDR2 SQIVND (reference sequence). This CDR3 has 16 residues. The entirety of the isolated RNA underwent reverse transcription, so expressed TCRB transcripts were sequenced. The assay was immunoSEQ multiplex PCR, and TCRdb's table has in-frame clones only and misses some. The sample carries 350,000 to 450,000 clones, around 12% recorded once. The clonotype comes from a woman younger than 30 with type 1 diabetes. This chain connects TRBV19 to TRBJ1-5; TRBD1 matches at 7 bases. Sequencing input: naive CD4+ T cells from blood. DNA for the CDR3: TGTGCCAGTAGTATCCTGGGACAGAGGGGCAATCAGCCCCAGCATTTT. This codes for CASSILGQRGNQPQHF. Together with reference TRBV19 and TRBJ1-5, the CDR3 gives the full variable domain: DGGITQSPKYLFRKEGQNVTLSCEQNLNHDAMYWYRQDPGQGLRLIYYSQIVNDFQKGDIAEGYSVSREKKESFPLTVTSAQKNPTAFYLCASSILGQRGNQPQHFGDGTRLSIL.